This TCR beta chain was recovered during a study of blood T cell repertoires in COVID-19. Sequencing was performed with immunoSEQ multiplex PCR; in TCRdb, only in-frame clones are kept and a portion is missing. The table lists around 140,000 clones, 87% of them singletons. CDR1 is SGHRS and CDR2 is YFSETQ in the germline V gene. There are 17 residues in the CDR3. V trimming: 0 bases; J trimming: 3 bases; junction bases outside the gene matches: 5. The chain couples TRBV5-1 to TRBJ1-6, with 8 bases aligning to TRBD1. The sample consisted of PBMCs or T cells enriched from blood (not recorded which). The origin of this receptor is a woman in her thirties or forties who had been exposed to COVID-19. DNA for the CDR3: TGCGCCAGCAGCTTGGCAGGACAGGGAGGCTATAATTCACCCCTCCACTTT. This gives the protein CASSLAGQGGYNSPLHF.